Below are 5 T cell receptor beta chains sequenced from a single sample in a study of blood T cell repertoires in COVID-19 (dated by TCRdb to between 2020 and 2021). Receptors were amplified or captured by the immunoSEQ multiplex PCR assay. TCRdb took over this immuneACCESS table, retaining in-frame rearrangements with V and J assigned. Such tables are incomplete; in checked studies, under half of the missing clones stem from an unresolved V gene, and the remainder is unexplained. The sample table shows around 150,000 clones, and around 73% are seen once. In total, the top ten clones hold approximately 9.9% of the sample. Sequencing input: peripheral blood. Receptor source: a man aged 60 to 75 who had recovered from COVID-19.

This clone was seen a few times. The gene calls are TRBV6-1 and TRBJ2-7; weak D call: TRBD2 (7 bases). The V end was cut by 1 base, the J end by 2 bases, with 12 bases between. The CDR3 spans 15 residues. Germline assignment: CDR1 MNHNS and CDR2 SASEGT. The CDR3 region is CASSEDGGAPYEQYF. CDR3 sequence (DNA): TGTGCCAGCAGTGAAGATGGGGGGGCCCCCTACGAGCAGTACTTC.

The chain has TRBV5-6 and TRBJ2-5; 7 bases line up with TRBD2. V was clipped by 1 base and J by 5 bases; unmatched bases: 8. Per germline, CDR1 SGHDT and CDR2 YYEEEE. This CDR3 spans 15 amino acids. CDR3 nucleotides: TGTGCCAGCAGCTTGTGGGGGAGGGCCTATGAGACCCAGTACTTC. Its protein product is CASSLWGRAYETQYF.

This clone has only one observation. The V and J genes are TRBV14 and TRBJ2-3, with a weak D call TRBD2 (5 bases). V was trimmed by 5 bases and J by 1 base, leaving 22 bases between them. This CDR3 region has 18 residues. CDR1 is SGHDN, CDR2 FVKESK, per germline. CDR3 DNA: TGTGCCAGCAGCGCCCGCTTCCTAGGCTCGGAGGGCACAGATACGCAGTATTTT. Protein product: CASSARFLGSEGTDTQYF.

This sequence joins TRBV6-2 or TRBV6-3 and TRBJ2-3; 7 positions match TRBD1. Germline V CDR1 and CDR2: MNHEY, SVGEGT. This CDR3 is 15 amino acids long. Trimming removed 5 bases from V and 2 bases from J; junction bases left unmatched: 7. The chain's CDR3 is CASSRQGVATDTQYF. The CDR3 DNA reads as TGTGCCAGCAGTCGACAGGGAGTGGCCACAGATACGCAGTATTTT.

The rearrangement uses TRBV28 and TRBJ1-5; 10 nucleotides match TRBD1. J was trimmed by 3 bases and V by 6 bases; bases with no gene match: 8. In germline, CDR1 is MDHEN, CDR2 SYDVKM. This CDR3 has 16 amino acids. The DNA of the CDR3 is TGTGCCAGCAGGGATCGGACAGGGGGTGTCAATCAGCCCCAGCATTTT. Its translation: CASRDRTGGVNQPQHF.